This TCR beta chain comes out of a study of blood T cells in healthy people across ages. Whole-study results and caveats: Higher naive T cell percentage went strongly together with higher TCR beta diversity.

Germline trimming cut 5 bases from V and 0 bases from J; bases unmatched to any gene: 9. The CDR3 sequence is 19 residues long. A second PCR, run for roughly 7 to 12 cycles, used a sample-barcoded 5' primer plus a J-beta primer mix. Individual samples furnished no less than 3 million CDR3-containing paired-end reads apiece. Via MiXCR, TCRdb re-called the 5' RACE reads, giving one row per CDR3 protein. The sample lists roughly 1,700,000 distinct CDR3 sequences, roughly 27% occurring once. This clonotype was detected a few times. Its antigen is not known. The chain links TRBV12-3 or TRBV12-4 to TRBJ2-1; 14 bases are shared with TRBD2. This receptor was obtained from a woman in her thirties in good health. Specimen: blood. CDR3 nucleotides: TGTGCCAGCAGTAAGCCGGGACTAGCGGGGGTACCCTCCTACAATGAGCAGTTCTTC. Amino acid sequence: CASSKPGLAGVPSYNEQFF.